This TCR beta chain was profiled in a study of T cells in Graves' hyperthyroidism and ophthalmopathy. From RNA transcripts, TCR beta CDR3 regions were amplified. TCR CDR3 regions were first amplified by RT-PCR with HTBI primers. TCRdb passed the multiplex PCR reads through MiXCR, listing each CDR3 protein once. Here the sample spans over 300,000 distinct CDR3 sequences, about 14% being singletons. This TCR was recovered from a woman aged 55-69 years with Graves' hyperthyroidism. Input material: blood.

CDR3 residues: CASSLERGYGGYTF. The CDR3 DNA is TGTGCCAGCAGCTTAGAGCGTGGGTATGGCGGCTACACCTTC. The rearrangement links TRBV11-2 to TRBJ1-2; no reliable D call. V was trimmed by 0 bases and J by 8 bases, leaving 13 bases between them. Looked up from germline, CDR1 is SGHAT and CDR2 is FQNNGV. CDR3 size: 14 residues.